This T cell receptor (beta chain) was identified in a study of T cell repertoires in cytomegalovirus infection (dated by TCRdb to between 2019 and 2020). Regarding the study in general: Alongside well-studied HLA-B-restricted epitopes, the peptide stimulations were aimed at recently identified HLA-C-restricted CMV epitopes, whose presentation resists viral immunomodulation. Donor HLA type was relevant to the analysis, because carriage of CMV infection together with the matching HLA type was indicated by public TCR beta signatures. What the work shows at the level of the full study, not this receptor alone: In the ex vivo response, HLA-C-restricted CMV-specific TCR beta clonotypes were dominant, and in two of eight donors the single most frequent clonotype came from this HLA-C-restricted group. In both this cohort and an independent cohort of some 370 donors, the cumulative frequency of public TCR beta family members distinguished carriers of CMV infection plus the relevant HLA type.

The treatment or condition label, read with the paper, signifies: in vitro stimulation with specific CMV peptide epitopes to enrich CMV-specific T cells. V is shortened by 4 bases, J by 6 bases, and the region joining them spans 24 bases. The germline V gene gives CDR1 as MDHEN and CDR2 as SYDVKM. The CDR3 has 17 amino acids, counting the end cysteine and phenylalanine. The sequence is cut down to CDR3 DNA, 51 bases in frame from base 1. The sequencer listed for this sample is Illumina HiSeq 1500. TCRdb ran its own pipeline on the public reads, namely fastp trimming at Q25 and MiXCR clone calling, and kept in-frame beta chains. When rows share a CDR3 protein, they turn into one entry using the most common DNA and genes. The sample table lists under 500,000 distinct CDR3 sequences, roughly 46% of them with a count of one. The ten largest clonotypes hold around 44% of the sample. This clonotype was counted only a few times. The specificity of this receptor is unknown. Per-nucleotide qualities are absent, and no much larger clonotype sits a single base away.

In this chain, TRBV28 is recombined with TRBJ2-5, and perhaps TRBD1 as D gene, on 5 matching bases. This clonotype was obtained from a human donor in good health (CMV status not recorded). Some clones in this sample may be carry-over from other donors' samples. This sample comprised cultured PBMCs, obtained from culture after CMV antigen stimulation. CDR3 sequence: CASSSSLQGSHQQTQYF. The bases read TGTGCCAGCAGTTCCTCACTCCAGGGTTCCCACCAGCAGACCCAGTACTTC.